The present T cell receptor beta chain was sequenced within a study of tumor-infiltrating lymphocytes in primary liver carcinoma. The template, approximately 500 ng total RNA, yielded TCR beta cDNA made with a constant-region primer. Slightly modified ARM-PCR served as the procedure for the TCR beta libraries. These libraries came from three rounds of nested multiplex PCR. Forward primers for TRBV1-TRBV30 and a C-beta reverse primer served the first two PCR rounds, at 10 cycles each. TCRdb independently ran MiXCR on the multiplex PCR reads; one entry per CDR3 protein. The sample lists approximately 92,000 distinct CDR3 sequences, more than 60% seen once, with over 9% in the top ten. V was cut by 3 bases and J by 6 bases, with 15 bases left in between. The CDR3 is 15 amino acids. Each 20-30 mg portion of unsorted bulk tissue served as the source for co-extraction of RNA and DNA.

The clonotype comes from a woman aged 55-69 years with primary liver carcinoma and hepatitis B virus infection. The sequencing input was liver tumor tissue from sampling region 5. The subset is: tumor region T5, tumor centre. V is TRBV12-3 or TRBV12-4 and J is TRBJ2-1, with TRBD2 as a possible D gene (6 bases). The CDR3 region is CASSLALATTNEQFF. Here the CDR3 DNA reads TGTGCCAGCAGTTTGGCCCTAGCGACAACCAATGAGCAGTTCTTC.